The present entry profiles one TCR beta chain with its context. Its cognate antigen is unknown. The germline gives CDR1 LGHDT, CDR2 YNNKEL (reference sequence). This CDR3 contains 13 residues. These data are taken from a study of monozygotic twins with inflammatory bowel disease. The study's findings and limits: Sharing of clonotypes with others was lower in IBD patients than in healthy twins, and this was especially so with disease activity.

Whole blood that had not undergone T cell sorting provided the isolated total RNA. Each TCR library consumed approximately 3,500 ng of total RNA. The template switching step added UMIs that contained a 6-nucleotide sample barcode. TCRdb processed the 5' RACE reads again and assigns one entry to each CDR3 protein, with no DNA. Recorded for this sample: fewer than 550,000 distinct CDR3 sequences. This sequence joins TRBV3-1 and TRBJ1-1. This receptor was taken from a human donor with ulcerative colitis or Crohn's disease, or a healthy co-twin of an affected twin (not recorded which). Sequenced input: blood. CDR3 residues: CASSQAGSTEAFF.